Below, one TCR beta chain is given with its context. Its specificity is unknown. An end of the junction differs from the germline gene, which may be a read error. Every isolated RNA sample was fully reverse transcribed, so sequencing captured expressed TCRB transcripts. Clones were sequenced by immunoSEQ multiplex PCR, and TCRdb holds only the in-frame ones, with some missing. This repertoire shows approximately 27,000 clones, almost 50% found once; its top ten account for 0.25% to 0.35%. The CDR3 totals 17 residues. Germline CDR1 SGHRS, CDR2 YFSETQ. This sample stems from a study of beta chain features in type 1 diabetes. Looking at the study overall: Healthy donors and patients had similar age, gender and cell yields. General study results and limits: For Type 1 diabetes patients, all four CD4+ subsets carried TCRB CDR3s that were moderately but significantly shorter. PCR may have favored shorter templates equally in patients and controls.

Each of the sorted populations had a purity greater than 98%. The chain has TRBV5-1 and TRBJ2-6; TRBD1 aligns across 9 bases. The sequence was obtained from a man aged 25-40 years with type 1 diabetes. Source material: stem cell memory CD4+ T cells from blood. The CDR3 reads CASSFTGGSSGANVPTF. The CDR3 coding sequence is TGCGCCAGCAGCTTTACAGGGGGCAGCTCTGGGGCCAACGTCCCGACTTTC.